This T cell receptor beta chain was recovered during a study of patients and donors after allogeneic stem cell transplantation. J gave up 4 bases and V 3 bases, and 8 bases lay outside the gene matches. The germline CDR1 and CDR2 sequences are MNHNS and SASEGT. The CDR3 covers 15 residues. This clonotype turned up a few times. TCRdb redid the calling of the RT-PCR reads with MiXCR, one entry per CDR3 protein. This table holds some 880,000 distinct CDR3 sequences, roughly 18% found once. The sequence was obtained from a human donor who was either an allogeneic HSCT recipient or a stem cell or donor lymphocyte infusion donor (not recorded which). It is not recorded whose cells these are; they may come from a transplant donor. V usage is TRBV6-1 and J usage is TRBJ2-5, with 7 bases aligning to TRBD1. Input material: blood, either unsorted or a sorted T cell fraction (not recorded which). The CDR3 loop reads CASSEAGGRRETQYF. The CDR3 DNA reads as TGTGCCAGCAGTGAGGCAGGGGGAAGGAGAGAGACCCAGTACTTC.